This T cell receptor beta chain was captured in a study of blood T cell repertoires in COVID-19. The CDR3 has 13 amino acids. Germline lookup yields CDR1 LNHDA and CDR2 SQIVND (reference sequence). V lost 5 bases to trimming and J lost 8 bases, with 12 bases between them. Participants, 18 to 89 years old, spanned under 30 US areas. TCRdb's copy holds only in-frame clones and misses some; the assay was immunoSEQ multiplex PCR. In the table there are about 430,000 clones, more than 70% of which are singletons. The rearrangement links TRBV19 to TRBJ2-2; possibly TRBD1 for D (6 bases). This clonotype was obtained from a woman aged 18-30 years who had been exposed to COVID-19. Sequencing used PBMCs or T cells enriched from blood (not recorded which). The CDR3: CASSRTAGGELFF. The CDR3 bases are TGTGCCAGTAGTCGGACAGCTGGGGGGGAGCTGTTTTTT.